These 15 T cell receptor beta chains were sequenced from one sample in a study of blood T cell repertoires in COVID-19. Using immunoSEQ multiplex PCR, the repertoire was profiled, and TCRdb retains in-frame clones only, with some absent. The table has 140,000 or so clones, 70% to 80% seen once. Source material: peripheral blood. These receptors originate from a man between 50 and 59 years old with acute or convalescent COVID-19.

The genes are TRBV7-9 and TRBJ2-2, with 10 bases that match TRBD1. This CDR3 comprises 16 residues. CDR1 and CDR2 (germline): SEHNR, FQNEAQ (reference sequence). V lost 2 bases to trimming and J lost 4 bases; unmatched junction nucleotides: 4. CDR3 protein: CASSLLGQGSTGELFF. CDR3 sequence (DNA): TGTGCCAGCAGCTTATTGGGACAGGGGTCCACCGGGGAGCTGTTTTTT.

This chain connects TRBV27 to TRBJ1-1; maybe TRBD1 (6 bases). Germline CDR1 reads MNHEY; CDR2 reads SMNVEV (reference sequence). Between the trimmed V and J ends, which lost 5 bases and 0 bases, there was a span of 13 bases. This CDR3 has 15 amino acids. CDR3: CASSRGQSMNTEAFF. The CDR3, as DNA: TGTGCCAGCAGTAGAGGACAGTCCATGAACACTGAAGCTTTCTTT.

The chain uses TRBV7-2 and TRBJ2-7, with TRBD2 as a possible D gene (5 bases). CDR3 length equals 14 residues. Germline CDR1 reads SGHTA; CDR2 reads FQGNSA. The V gene lost 5 bases and the J gene lost 0 bases, with 11 bases spanning the gap. This CDR3 reads CASSQDWNSYEQYF. The CDR3 coding sequence is TGTGCCAGCAGCCAGGACTGGAACTCCTACGAGCAGTACTTC.

This clone was observed a handful of times. The chain links TRBV3-1 (or the pseudogene TRBV3-2) to TRBJ1-5; 12 nucleotides agree with TRBD1. Germline V CDR1 and CDR2: LGHDT, YNNKEL (reference sequence). CDR3 length: 15 amino acids. V shed 4 bases, J shed 6 bases, and the junction held 4 bases outside the gene matches. CDR3 in DNA: TGTGCCAGCAGCCGGGGGACAGGGGGCGGTCAGCCCCAGCATTTT. This sequence encodes CASSRGTGGGQPQHF.

The chain recombines TRBV19 with TRBJ2-1; TRBD2 agrees at 10 bases. The V gene end was trimmed by 5 bases and the J gene end by 7 bases; junction bases not matched to a gene: 11. The CDR3 extends over 16 amino acids. The germline CDR1 and CDR2 sequences are LNHDA and SQIVND (reference sequence). The DNA for the CDR3 is TGTGCCAGTAGTCTGGGAGCGGGGGGGCCGGAAAATGAGCAGTTCTTC. Translating gives CASSLGAGGPENEQFF.

This sequence joins TRBV5-1 and TRBJ1-1; tentatively, D is TRBD1 (5 bases). The ends were cut back, 5 bases at V and 4 bases at J, with 12 bases in the middle. Germline loops: CDR1 SGHRS, CDR2 YFSETQ. This CDR3 spans 13 amino acids. The CDR3 bases are TGCGCCAGCAGAACGACAGAGACCACTGAAGCTTTCTTT. This codes for CASRTTETTEAFF.

V gene TRBV5-6 combines with J gene TRBJ1-5, with TRBD1 identical over 8 bases. The germline V gene encodes CDR1 SGHDT and CDR2 YYEEEE. The CDR3 is 16 amino acids. V lost 0 bases, J lost 5 bases, and 7 bases stayed unmatched. CDR3 protein: CASSLDRGKGDQPQHF. The DNA of the CDR3 is TGTGCCAGCAGCTTGGACAGGGGGAAAGGTGATCAGCCCCAGCATTTT.

This clone has just one count. V is TRBV27 and J is TRBJ2-1, with 12 bases matching TRBD2. The CDR3 totals 16 residues. CDR1 and CDR2 (germline): MNHEY, SMNVEV (reference sequence). The V and J ends lost 3 bases and 5 bases, in that order; junction bases with no gene match: 5. The CDR3 DNA reads as TGTGCCAGCAGTTTTCTCCGACTAGCGGGGGACAATGAGCAGTTCTTC. Translation gives CASSFLRLAGDNEQFF.

The sample holds one count of this clone. V gene TRBV9 combines with J gene TRBJ2-7, with unresolved D. The CDR3 loop spans 12 amino acids. Deletions cut 6 bases from V and 7 bases from J, with 14 bases between. The V gene's germline CDR1 is SGDLS and CDR2 YYNGEE. For the CDR3, the DNA is TGTGCCAGCATAGATCAACTATATGAGCAGTACGTC. This encodes CASIDQLYEQYV.

This chain joins TRBV19 and TRBJ2-3, with TRBD1 matching 9 bases. Germline V gene data show CDR1 as LNHDA and CDR2 as SQIVND (reference sequence). The V and J ends lost 11 bases and 2 bases, in that order; junction bases with no gene match: 14. CDR3 length: 16 residues. CDR3 protein: CAAGPGQGLVTDTQYF. The CDR3 DNA is TGTGCCGCCGGCCCGGGACAGGGCTTAGTCACAGATACGCAGTATTTT.

The rearrangement joins TRBV24-1 to TRBJ2-3; 10 nucleotides agree with TRBD1. CDR3 size: 14 residues. Germline CDR1 and CDR2: KGHDR and SFDVKD. J lost 5 bases, V lost 5 bases, and 3 bases had no gene match. CDR3: CATSGDRGVDTQYF. As DNA, the CDR3 is TGTGCCACCAGTGGGGACAGGGGTGTAGATACGCAGTATTTT.

This clone was recorded a few times. This chain connects TRBV11-2 to TRBJ2-1; 9 bases map to TRBD2. Per germline, CDR1 SGHAT and CDR2 FQNNGV. Trimming at V came to 0 bases and at J to 4 bases, leaving 7 bases not matched to a gene. The CDR3 contains 17 residues. This CDR3 is CASSLDGREGRYNEQFF. The CDR3 coding sequence is TGTGCCAGCAGCTTAGACGGGCGGGAGGGACGTTACAATGAGCAGTTCTTC.

The chain recombines TRBV5-1 with TRBJ1-6; 7 bases agree with TRBD1. The CDR3 length is 15 residues. From germline, CDR1 is SGHRS and CDR2 YFSETQ. V lost 4 bases, J lost 4 bases, and 5 bases stayed unmatched. The CDR3 region has the DNA TGCGCCAGCAGCCTAGGGACAGCTTATAATTCACCCCTCCACTTT. Translation gives CASSLGTAYNSPLHF. The complete variable domain, with remaining parts taken from reference TRBV5-1 and TRBJ1-6, reads KAGVTQTPRYLIKTRGQQVTLSCSPISGHRSVSWYQQTPGQGLQFLFEYFSETQRNKGNFPGRFSGRQFSNSRSEMNVSTLELGDSALYLCASSLGTAYNSPLHFGNGTRLTVT.

CDR3 nucleotides: TGTGCCAGCACTGGGACAGGGTTCAGTAACACCATATATTTT. Its translation: CASTGTGFSNTIYF. V gene TRBV2 combines with J gene TRBJ1-3, with 9 nucleotides matching TRBD1. The CDR3 runs 14 residues. CDR1 is SNHLY and CDR2 is FYNNEI in the germline V gene. V dropped 7 bases and J dropped 7; count of bases not matched to a gene: 8. The full variable domain, completed using reference TRBV2 and TRBJ1-3, is EPEVTQTPSHQVTQMGQEVILRCVPISNHLYFYWYRQILGQKVEFLVSFYNNEISEKSEIFDDQFSVERPDGSNFTLKIRSTKLEDSAMYFCASTGTGFSNTIYFGEGSWLTVV.

On this clone itself: The sample has other DNA sequences that encode this CDR3 too. The chain combines TRBV6-5 with TRBJ1-5; D is possibly TRBD1 (5 bases). Between the trimmed V and J ends, which lost 6 bases and 3 bases, there was a span of 9 bases. The V gene's germline CDR1 is MNHEY and CDR2 SVGAGI. The CDR3 totals 13 residues. The CDR3 loop reads CASRGGVNQPQHF. CDR3 DNA: TGTGCCAGCAGGGGGGGGGTCAATCAGCCCCAGCATTTT.